This T cell receptor (beta chain) was retrieved from a study of T-cell memory formation after mild COVID-19. General study points: Some SARS-CoV-2-responding clones were already detected in memory before infection.

This CDR3 comprises 16 residues. V gave up 1 base and J gave up 6 bases; unmatched junction bases: 8. Germline V gene sequence: CDR1 LGHNA, CDR2 YSLEER. Libraries for TCRalpha and TCRbeta carried sample barcodes and unique molecular identifiers via 5'RACE. TCRdb re-derived calls from the 5' RACE reads in MiXCR, one entry per CDR3 protein. The repertoire has roughly 350,000 distinct CDR3 sequences, roughly an eighth of them found once; the top ten carry about 24%. In its sample, this clonotype was seen many times. Its antigen is not known. The TCR comes from a man between 18 and 29 years old who had mild COVID-19 (a few samples of this study predate the infection). Cell type and time point are not known. The chain employs TRBV4-3 and TRBJ2-2; 7 bases align to TRBD1. Sample: PBMCs or a T cell subset sorted from them (not recorded which). CDR3 protein: CASSQVGRGKAGELFF. In DNA form, the CDR3 reads TGCGCCAGCAGCCAAGTAGGCAGGGGGAAGGCCGGGGAGCTGTTTTTT.